These 2 T cell receptor beta chains originate from one sample sequenced in a study of control samples from healthy donors and cancer patients. TCRdb's table, derived via immunoSEQ multiplex PCR, lists solely in-frame clones and lacks some. Among tens of thousands of clones, 80% to 95% were seen once, and the ten largest hold approximately 1.5%. Sequenced input: blood. Receptors originate from a woman between 25 and 40 years old in good health.

The rearrangement uses TRBV18 and TRBJ1-5; D not certain. The CDR3 has 13 amino acids. The V gene's germline CDR1 is KGHSH and CDR2 LQKENI. V lost 2 bases and J lost 6, with 8 bases in between. DNA of the CDR3: TGTGCCAGCTCACCAGGGTCTGGTCAGCCCCAGCATTTT. The encoded protein is CASSPGSGQPQHF.

This chain uses TRBV6-1 with TRBJ1-5, with a possible D match to TRBD1 (5 bases). The CDR3 contains 13 residues. Germline CDR1 is MNHNS and CDR2 is SASEGT. V gave up 11 bases and J gave up 3 bases, with 14 bases separating them. The chain's CDR3 is CAGGTDPNQPQHF. As DNA, the CDR3 is TGTGCCGGAGGGACGGACCCCAATCAGCCCCAGCATTTT.